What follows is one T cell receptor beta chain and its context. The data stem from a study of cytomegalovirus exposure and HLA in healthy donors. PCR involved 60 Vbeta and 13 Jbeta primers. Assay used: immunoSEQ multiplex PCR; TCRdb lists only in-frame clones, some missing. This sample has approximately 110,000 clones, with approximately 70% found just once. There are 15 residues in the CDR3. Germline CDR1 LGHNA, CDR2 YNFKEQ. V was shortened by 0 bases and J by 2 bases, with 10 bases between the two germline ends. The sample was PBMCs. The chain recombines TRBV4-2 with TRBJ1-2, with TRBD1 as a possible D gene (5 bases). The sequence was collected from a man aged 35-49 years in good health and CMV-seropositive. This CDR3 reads CASSQDGQGNYGYTF. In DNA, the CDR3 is TGTGCCAGCAGCCAAGATGGGCAGGGCAACTATGGCTACACCTTC.